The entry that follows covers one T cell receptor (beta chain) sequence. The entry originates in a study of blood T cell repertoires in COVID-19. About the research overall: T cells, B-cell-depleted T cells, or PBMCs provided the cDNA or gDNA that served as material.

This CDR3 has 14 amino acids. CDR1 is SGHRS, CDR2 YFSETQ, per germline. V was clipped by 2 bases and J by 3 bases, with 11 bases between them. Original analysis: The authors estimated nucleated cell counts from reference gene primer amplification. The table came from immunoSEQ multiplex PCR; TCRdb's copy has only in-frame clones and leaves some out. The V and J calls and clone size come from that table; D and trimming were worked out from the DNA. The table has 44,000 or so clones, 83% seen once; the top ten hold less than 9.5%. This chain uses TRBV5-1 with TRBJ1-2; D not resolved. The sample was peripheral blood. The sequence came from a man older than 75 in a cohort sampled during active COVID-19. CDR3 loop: CASSLEATYYGYTF. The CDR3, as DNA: TGCGCCAGCAGCTTAGAGGCCACCTACTATGGCTACACCTTC.